One and the same sample provided the 24 T cell receptor beta chains below, sequenced in a study of human T cells and chemical hapten exposure. TCRdb used MiXCR to reprocess the RACE reads, holding one entry per CDR3 protein. The sample gives 90,000 to 110,000 distinct CDR3 sequences, roughly a third of which show up once; around 2.8% is in the top ten. Time point defined: patch test 3, about 24 weeks after DPC sensitization. Treatment described: therapeutic diphenylcyclopropenone sensitization with weekly scalp DPC. The sample was whole blood, taken in connection with sensitization to the hapten diphenylcyclopropenone (DPC). The source is a middle-aged man with alopecia areata. Some clones in this sample may be carry-over from other donors' samples.

The chain has TRBV24-1 and TRBJ1-2; D ambiguous. Germline V gene lookup returns CDR1 KGHDR and CDR2 SFDVKD. The CDR3 is made up of 12 amino acids. V shed 5 bases and J shed 3 bases, with 6 bases lying between them. CDR3 nucleotide sequence: TGTGCCACCAGTGCCCAGGACTATGGCTACACCTTC. Protein sequence: CATSAQDYGYTF.

The chain couples TRBV5-1 to TRBJ2-3; the D gene is possibly TRBD2 (6 bases). Germline CDR1 is SGHRS and CDR2 is YFSETQ. The CDR3 has 14 amino acids. V lost 4 bases and J 1 base, leaving 10 bases between the germline ends. As DNA, the CDR3 is TGCGCCAGCAGCAGGGGCGGGGGCACAGATACGCAGTATTTT. Its translation: CASSRGGGTDTQYF.

This clonotype was seen more than once but under ten times. The CDR3 here is CASSKGQGQETQYF. CDR3 nucleotide sequence: TGCGCCAGCAGCAAAGGACAGGGACAAGAGACCCAGTACTTC. The rearrangement joins TRBV5-1 to TRBJ2-5; 8 nucleotides match TRBD1. Germline CDR1 and CDR2: SGHRS and YFSETQ. The V segment lost 4 bases and the J segment 2 bases; nucleotides outside the gene matches: 4. CDR3 size: 14 residues.

The genes are TRBV20-1 and TRBJ2-3, with D uncertain. Trimming shortened V by 6 bases and J by 4 bases, and 11 bases separated the two germline ends. In germline, CDR1 is DFQATT, CDR2 SNEGSKA (reference sequence). This CDR3 region has 12 residues. DNA for the CDR3: TGCAGTGCCCCTTCTCAGGCAGATACGCAGTATTTT. Translated: CSAPSQADTQYF.

This clonotype has a count of ten or more. CDR3 DNA: TGTGCCAGCAGTTTTTTTGGTGATGAGCAGTTCTTC. Translated, it gives CASSFFGDEQFF. The rearrangement joins TRBV12-3 or TRBV12-4 to TRBJ2-1; D unresolved. Trimming cost V 3 bases and J 8 bases, with 8 bases left between them. CDR3 length: 12 amino acids.

The chain carries TRBV5-1 and TRBJ2-1; D gene unclear. The germline gives CDR1 SGHRS, CDR2 YFSETQ. This CDR3 has 14 residues. Trimming pared 4 bases from V and 4 bases from J, leaving 12 bases between. For the CDR3, the DNA is TGCGCCAGCAGCGGCGACGGCCGTTACAATGAGCAGTTCTTC. Encoded protein: CASSGDGRYNEQFF.

V usage is TRBV29-1 and J usage is TRBJ1-2, with D possibly matching TRBD1 (5 bases). From germline, CDR1 is SQVTM and CDR2 ANQGSEA. V was shortened by 5 bases and J by 3 bases, with 19 bases between the two germline ends. The CDR3 length is 15 residues. The CDR3 spells CSVIPRENLDYGYTF. As DNA, the CDR3 is TGCAGCGTTATACCCAGGGAGAATCTAGACTATGGCTACACCTTC.

The V and J genes are TRBV28 and TRBJ1-5; D is perhaps TRBD1 (5 bases). From germline, CDR1 is MDHEN and CDR2 SYDVKM. The V and J ends lost 10 bases and 3 bases respectively, with 28 bases between them. The CDR3 loop spans 18 amino acids. CDR3 sequence: CATDKEMGGSAINQPQHF. The CDR3 bases are TGTGCCACCGATAAGGAAATGGGGGGGTCGGCGATCAATCAGCCCCAGCATTTT.

This clonotype came up once. The chain carries TRBV3-1 and TRBJ2-7; weak D call: TRBD2 (6 bases). The V and J ends lost 1 base and 2 bases respectively, with 12 bases between them. The CDR3 length is 15 residues. Germline CDR1 reads LGHDT; CDR2 reads YNNKEL (reference sequence). CDR3 loop: CASSQGEDGPYEQYF. The CDR3 DNA reads TGTGCCAGCAGCCAAGGGGAGGACGGACCCTACGAGCAGTACTTC.

This clonotype was counted a few times. This chain joins TRBV29-1 and TRBJ2-1; no clear D. Per the germline V gene, CDR1 is SQVTM and CDR2 is ANQGSEA. This CDR3 spans 15 amino acids. Trimming removed 4 bases at V and 8 bases at J, with 21 bases between. The CDR3 region has the DNA TGCAGCGTTGTTGTAAAGCTGAGGTCTTGGGATGAGCAGTTCTTC. This codes for CSVVVKLRSWDEQFF.

This clonotype was picked up a small number of times. This chain links TRBV27 with TRBJ2-1; 9 bases agree with TRBD2. Germline V gene data show CDR1 as MNHEY and CDR2 as SMNVEV (reference sequence). V shed 9 bases, J shed 3 bases, and the junction held 12 bases outside the gene matches. CDR3 length: 16 amino acids. This chain's CDR3 is CARLLIAGAFYNEQFF. The CDR3, as DNA: TGTGCCAGACTGCTCATAGCGGGAGCTTTCTACAATGAGCAGTTCTTC.

The rearrangement uses TRBV12-3 or TRBV12-4 and TRBJ2-7; either TRBD1 or TRBD2 may supply D (5 bases each). V was trimmed by 0 bases and J by 2 bases, leaving 11 bases between them. The CDR3 is made up of 15 amino acids. CDR3 residues: CASSLAGRLTYEQYF. CDR3 bases: TGTGCCAGCAGTTTAGCGGGACGGTTAACCTACGAGCAGTACTTC.

This clonotype was seen a handful of times. The chain combines TRBV28 with TRBJ2-7; D gene uncertain. The CDR3 sequence is 14 residues long. V was pared by 2 bases and J by 0 bases, with 8 bases between. Per germline, CDR1 MDHEN and CDR2 SYDVKM. The chain's CDR3 is CASSLAQNSYEQYF. The CDR3 region has the DNA TGTGCCAGCAGTTTAGCTCAGAACTCCTACGAGCAGTACTTC.

This clonotype was observed a handful of times. The gene calls are TRBV9 and TRBJ2-2; TRBD2 might be the D (5 bases). V gave up 0 bases and J gave up 4 bases, with 7 bases separating them. The CDR3 consists of 14 residues. Germline-derived CDR1 and CDR2 are SGDLS and YYNGEE. CDR3 sequence (DNA): TGTGCCAGCAGCGTAGCTGAGGGCACCGGGGAGCTGTTTTTT. This codes for CASSVAEGTGELFF.

This clonotype was detected a few times. The chain links TRBV6-2 or TRBV6-3 to TRBJ1-5; 8 nucleotides line up with TRBD1. There are 16 residues in the CDR3. The germline gives CDR1 MNHEY, CDR2 SVGEGT. V lost 6 bases, J lost 5 bases, and 12 bases stayed unmatched. CDR3: CASRRARQGSDQPQHF. DNA of the CDR3: TGTGCCAGCAGACGCGCCCGACAGGGGTCTGATCAGCCCCAGCATTTT.

The CDR3 nucleotides are TGTGCCAGCAGTTTCCGACAGGGGAATTCACCCCTCCACTTT. Protein product: CASSFRQGNSPLHF. The rearrangement joins TRBV12-3 or TRBV12-4 to TRBJ1-6; 8 bases fit TRBD1. CDR3 length: 14 amino acids. The V segment lost 3 bases and the J segment 7 bases; nucleotides outside the gene matches: 2.

The DNA for the CDR3 is TGCAGCGTTGATGTTGCTAGCACAGATACGCAGTATTTT. It encodes CSVDVASTDTQYF. The chain links TRBV29-1 to TRBJ2-3; D is unresolved. This CDR3 spans 13 amino acids. Trimming stripped 3 bases from V and 0 bases from J, with 7 bases between. Germline CDR1 and CDR2: SQVTM and ANQGSEA.

A few counts support this clonotype. J is TRBJ2-3 and V is TRBV20-1; D not certain. This CDR3 contains 12 residues. The germline gives CDR1 DFQATT, CDR2 SNEGSKA (reference sequence). V gave up 5 bases and J gave up 3 bases, with 9 bases separating them. CDR3 amino acids: CSALRLTDTQYF. The CDR3 DNA follows: TGCAGTGCTCTACGCTTAACAGATACGCAGTATTTT.

The chain links TRBV27 to TRBJ2-7; D unresolved. V was clipped by 5 bases and J by 7 bases, with 9 bases between them. Germline lookup yields CDR1 MNHEY and CDR2 SMNVEV (reference sequence). CDR3 length: 11 residues. The CDR3 DNA reads as TGTGCCAGCAGTCTCCGAACTGAGCAGTACGTC. This sequence encodes CASSLRTEQYV.

The chain is built from TRBV28 and TRBJ2-1; 8 bases are shared with TRBD2. Losses at the gene ends were 3 bases for V and 9 bases for J; bases not matched to a gene: 7. The CDR3 has 14 amino acids. Germline V CDR1 and CDR2: MDHEN, SYDVKM. The CDR3 sequence: CASSLREEIREQFF. The CDR3 DNA is TGTGCCAGCAGTTTGCGGGAGGAAATCCGTGAGCAGTTCTTC. The whole variable domain, remainder taken from reference TRBV28 and TRBJ2-1, is DVKVTQSSRYLVKRTGEKVFLECVQDMDHENMFWYRQDPGLGLRLIYFSYDVKMKEKGDIPEGYSVSREKKERFSLILESASTNQTSMYLCASSLREEIREQFFGPGTRLTVL.

The sample holds one count of this clonotype. The J gene is TRBJ2-3, the V gene TRBV7-2; possible D gene TRBD2, 5 bases. The ends were cut back, 5 bases at V and 3 bases at J, with 12 bases in the middle. Germline V CDR1 and CDR2: SGHTA, FQGNSA. This CDR3 has 14 residues. CDR3 sequence reads: CASSREGHTDTQYF. Here the CDR3 DNA reads TGTGCCAGCAGCCGCGAGGGCCATACAGATACGCAGTATTTT.

The chain joins TRBV3-1 to TRBJ2-3; no clear D gene. Between the trimmed V and J ends, which lost 2 bases and 4 bases, there was a span of 10 bases. Germline CDR1 is LGHDT and CDR2 is YNNKEL (reference sequence). The CDR3 covers 14 residues. The CDR3 nucleotides are TGTGCCAGCAGCCAAATTACGATATCAGATACGCAGTATTTT. This gives the protein CASSQITISDTQYF.

This chain uses TRBV10-3 with TRBJ1-2; no clear D. Trimming cost V 7 bases and J 0 bases, with 15 bases left between them. CDR1 and CDR2 (germline): ENHRY, SYGVKD. The CDR3 sequence is 15 residues long. The CDR3 DNA sequence: TGTGCCATCACGAACTGGACCCAAGCTAACTATGGCTACACCTTC. This sequence encodes CAITNWTQANYGYTF.

V usage is TRBV6-5 and J usage is TRBJ1-3; D gene uncertain. CDR3 length equals 14 residues. Looked up from germline, CDR1 is MNHEY and CDR2 is SVGAGI. Trimming pared 0 bases from V and 0 bases from J, leaving 3 bases between. In DNA, the CDR3 is TGTGCCAGCAGTTACTCAGGCTCTGGAAACACCATATATTTT. It specifies CASSYSGSGNTIYF.